What follows are 18 T cell receptor beta chains derived from one specimen sequenced in a study of OX40 agonist ivuxolimab in advanced cancers. Produced via immunoSEQ multiplex PCR; TCRdb's table is partial and in-frame only. Here the sample spans 65,000 to 90,000 clones, 85% being singletons. Here the sequenced sample was CD4+ or CD8+ T cells sorted from blood, taken in a trial of the OX40 agonist ivuxolimab. Receptors were obtained from an adult with an advanced solid tumor such as melanoma, head and neck, liver or kidney cancer.

V is TRBV6-5 and J is TRBJ2-5; D gene ambiguous. CDR1 is MNHEY and CDR2 is SVGAGI in the germline V gene. V lost 4 bases and J lost 1, with 7 bases in between. This CDR3 spans 13 amino acids. The CDR3 nucleotides read TGTGCCAGCAGTTCAACCATCCAAGAGACCCAGTACTTC. Its translation is CASSSTIQETQYF.

The rearrangement uses TRBV7-6 and TRBJ1-2; 7 positions match TRBD1. Germline V gene data show CDR1 as SGHVS and CDR2 as FNYEAQ. V dropped 5 bases and J dropped 9; count of bases not matched to a gene: 6. CDR3 length: 12 amino acids. CDR3 nucleotide sequence: TGTGCCAGCAGCCCTCCAGGGGGGAGCTACACCTTC. Amino acids: CASSPPGGSYTF. The full variable domain, completed using reference TRBV7-6 and TRBJ1-2, is GAGVSQSPRYKVTKRGQDVALRCDPISGHVSLYWYRQALGQGPEFLTYFNYEAQQDKSGLPNDRFSAERPEGSISTLTIQRTEQRDSAMYRCASSPPGGSYTFGSGTRLTVV.

This clone appeared a single time. The chain recombines TRBV5-1 with TRBJ2-3, with D tentatively TRBD1 (7 bases). Germline loops: CDR1 SGHRS, CDR2 YFSETQ. This CDR3 spans 17 amino acids. Trimming removed 0 bases at V and 6 bases at J, with 20 bases between. The DNA for the CDR3 is TGCGCCAGCAGCTTGGGTTCCGGGACAGCGGGCTTGGATACGCAGTATTTT. Translation gives CASSLGSGTAGLDTQYF.

The gene calls are TRBV7-9 and TRBJ1-3; tentatively, D is TRBD1 (5 bases). The V gene's germline CDR1 is SEHNR and CDR2 FQNEAQ (reference sequence). Trimming removed 2 bases at V and 4 bases at J, with 12 bases between. The CDR3 loop spans 15 amino acids. Here the CDR3 DNA reads TGTGCCAGCAGCTTATTGTCAGGGAGCGGAAACACCATATATTTT. Translated, it gives CASSLLSGSGNTIYF.

Points on this clone: Other DNA sequences in this sample translate to the same CDR3. The chain employs TRBV7-2 and TRBJ2-2; D is unclear. Per the germline V gene, CDR1 is SGHTA and CDR2 is FQGNSA. The CDR3 sequence is 14 residues long. V lost 5 bases to trimming and J lost 0 bases, with 7 bases between them. The CDR3 bases are TGTGCCAGCAGCACTGACTCGAACACCGGGGAGCTGTTTTTT. As protein: CASSTDSNTGELFF.

J is TRBJ1-2 and V is TRBV2; possible D gene TRBD1, 6 bases. The CDR3 is made up of 14 amino acids. The germline V gene encodes CDR1 SNHLY and CDR2 FYNNEI. V was pared by 5 bases and J by 6 bases, with 16 bases between. The CDR3 bases are TGTGCCAGCAGTCCCAGGGGATCGCAGAATGGCTACACCTTC. Translated: CASSPRGSQNGYTF.

This clone was found a few times. The rearrangement links TRBV7-2 to TRBJ2-7, with 9 bases identical to TRBD2. The CDR3 extends over 16 amino acids. CDR1 and CDR2 (germline): SGHTA, FQGNSA. The V and J ends lost 4 bases and 0 bases, in that order; junction bases with no gene match: 7. CDR3 nucleotide sequence: TGTGCCAGCAGCTCTCAGCGGGGGGCTACCTCCTACGAGCAGTACTTC. Amino acid sequence: CASSSQRGATSYEQYF.

The chain has TRBV18 and TRBJ2-7, with D tentatively TRBD1 (6 bases). The V end lost 5 bases, the J end lost 1 base, and 9 bases lay between the germline ends. Germline V gene sequence: CDR1 KGHSH, CDR2 LQKENI. The CDR3 has 13 residues. CDR3 nucleotides: TGTGCCAGCTCAAGACAGGAGTCCTACGAGCAGTACTTC. Residues: CASSRQESYEQYF. Looking up the rest from reference TRBV18 and TRBJ2-7 gives the full variable domain: NAGVMQNPRHLVRRRGQEARLRCSPMKGHSHVYWYRQLPEEGLKFMVYLQKENIIDESGMPKERFSAEFPKEGPSILRIQQVVRGDSAAYFCASSRQESYEQYFGPGTRLTVT.

The chain joins TRBV11-2 to TRBJ1-5; possibly TRBD1 for D (5 bases). Germline assignment: CDR1 SGHAT and CDR2 FQNNGV. V was pared by 0 bases and J by 5 bases, with 5 bases between. This CDR3 has 13 residues. The CDR3 DNA sequence: TGTGCCAGCAGCTTAGACAGGGATCAGCCCCAGCATTTT. This translates into CASSLDRDQPQHF.

The chain carries TRBV5-8 and TRBJ2-2; 14 positions agree with TRBD2. The CDR3 has 17 amino acids. Trimming removed 7 bases from V and 0 bases from J; junction bases left unmatched: 5. The V gene's germline CDR1 is SGHTS and CDR2 YDEGEE. CDR3 bases: TGTGCCAGCTCCGGACTAGCGGGGGGCACGAACACCGGGGAGCTGTTTTTT. It translates to CASSGLAGGTNTGELFF.

The sample holds a few counts of this clone. The chain joins TRBV19 to TRBJ2-1; D tentatively fits TRBD1 or TRBD2 (5 bases each). Germline CDR1 LNHDA, CDR2 SQIVND (reference sequence). The V end lost 3 bases, the J end lost 4 bases, and 19 bases lay between the germline ends. The CDR3 covers 17 residues. The CDR3 DNA is TGTGCCAGTAGTATTCGTTCGACCGGGACCCATTACAATGAGCAGTTCTTC. This sequence encodes CASSIRSTGTHYNEQFF.

The gene calls are TRBV4-2 and TRBJ1-2, with 7 nucleotides matching TRBD1. J lost 2 bases, V lost 10 bases, and 10 bases had no gene match. The CDR3 consists of 14 residues. From germline, CDR1 is LGHNA and CDR2 YNFKEQ. This chain's CDR3 is CATKGTAANYGYTF. The DNA for the CDR3 is TGTGCCACCAAGGGGACAGCAGCCAACTATGGCTACACCTTC.

V gene TRBV10-3 combines with J gene TRBJ1-2, with D hard to call. The CDR3 length is 14 residues. V lost 6 bases and J lost 3, with 14 bases in between. CDR1 is ENHRY and CDR2 is SYGVKD in the germline V gene. Here the CDR3 DNA reads TGTGCCATCAGAGGACGGAGTGAGTACTATGGCTACACCTTC. As protein: CAIRGRSEYYGYTF.

The CDR3 protein is CASSRQFKQPQHF. The CDR3 DNA reads as TGTGCCAGTAGTAGACAGTTTAAACAGCCCCAGCATTTT. This chain connects TRBV19 to TRBJ1-5, with TRBD1 as a possible D gene (5 bases). The CDR3 is 13 residues long. The V gene's germline CDR1 is LNHDA and CDR2 SQIVND (reference sequence). Trimming pared 4 bases from V and 7 bases from J, leaving 11 bases between. The variable domain in full, completed from reference TRBV19 and TRBJ1-5, reads DGGITQSPKYLFRKEGQNVTLSCEQNLNHDAMYWYRQDPGQGLRLIYYSQIVNDFQKGDIAEGYSVSREKKESFPLTVTSAQKNPTAFYLCASSRQFKQPQHFGDGTRLSIL.

The chain carries TRBV7-3 and TRBJ2-2, with 11 bases aligning to TRBD2. V gave up 6 bases and J gave up 5 bases; unmatched junction bases: 8. This CDR3 has 16 amino acids. Germline CDR1 SGHTA, CDR2 FQGTGA. In nucleotides, the CDR3 is TGTGCCAGCAGACCTAGCGGGGGGCACCCAACCGGGGAGCTGTTTTTT. Its translation: CASRPSGGHPTGELFF. Full variable domain (outside the CDR3, taken from reference TRBV7-3 and TRBJ2-2): GAGVSQTPSNKVTEKGKYVELRCDPISGHTALYWYRQSLGQGPEFLIYFQGTGAADDSGLPNDRFFAVRPEGSVSTLKIQRTERGDSAVYLCASRPSGGHPTGELFFGEGSRLTVL.

V usage is TRBV2 and J usage is TRBJ2-7, with D perhaps being TRBD1 or TRBD2 (5 bases each). Deletions cut 2 bases from V and 12 bases from J, with 11 bases between. From germline, CDR1 is SNHLY and CDR2 FYNNEI. This CDR3 is built from 11 residues. In nucleotides, the CDR3 is TGTGCCAGCAGTGAAAGGGCAGGGAGGTACTTC. Its translation is CASSERAGRYF.

The J gene is TRBJ2-5, the V gene TRBV7-2; D is perhaps TRBD1 (6 bases). Trimming shortened V by 1 base and J by 13 bases, and 25 bases separated the two germline ends. CDR3 length: 16 amino acids. CDR1 is SGHTA and CDR2 is FQGNSA in the germline V gene. The CDR3 protein is CASSLGTPGRQGRGYF. In nucleotides, the CDR3 is TGTGCCAGCAGCTTAGGTACCCCGGGACGGCAGGGCAGGGGGTACTTC.

The DNA of the CDR3 is TGTGCCAGCTCACCCCGGGACAGTCCATACAATGAGCAGTTCTTC. Protein: CASSPRDSPYNEQFF. The genes are TRBV18 and TRBJ2-1; 7 positions agree with TRBD1. This CDR3 has 15 residues. Germline trimming cut 3 bases from V and 4 bases from J; bases unmatched to any gene: 6. Germline values: CDR1 KGHSH, CDR2 LQKENI.